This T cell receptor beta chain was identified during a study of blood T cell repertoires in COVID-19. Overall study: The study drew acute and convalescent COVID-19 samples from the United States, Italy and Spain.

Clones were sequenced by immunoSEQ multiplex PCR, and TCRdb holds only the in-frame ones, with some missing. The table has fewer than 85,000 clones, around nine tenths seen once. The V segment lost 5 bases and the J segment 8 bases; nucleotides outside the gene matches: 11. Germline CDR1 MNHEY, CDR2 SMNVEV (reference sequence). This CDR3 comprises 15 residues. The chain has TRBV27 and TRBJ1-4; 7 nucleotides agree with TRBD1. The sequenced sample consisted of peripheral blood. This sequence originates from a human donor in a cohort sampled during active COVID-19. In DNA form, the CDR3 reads TGTGCCAGCAGTGTGAGGGGGCAGGAGCAGGAAAAACTGTTTTTT. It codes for CASSVRGQEQEKLFF.